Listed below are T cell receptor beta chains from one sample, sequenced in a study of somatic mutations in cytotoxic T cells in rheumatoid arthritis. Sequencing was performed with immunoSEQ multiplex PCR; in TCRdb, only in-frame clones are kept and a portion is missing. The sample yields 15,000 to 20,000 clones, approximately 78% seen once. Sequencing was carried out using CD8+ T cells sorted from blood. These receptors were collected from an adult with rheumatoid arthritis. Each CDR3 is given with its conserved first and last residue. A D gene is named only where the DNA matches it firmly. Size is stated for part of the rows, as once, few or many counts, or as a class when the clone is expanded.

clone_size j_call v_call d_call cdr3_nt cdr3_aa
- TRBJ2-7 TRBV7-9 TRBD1 TGTGCCAGCAGCTTAGCTGGGACAGGGGGGAAGTACGAGCAGTACTTC CASSLAGTGGKYEQYF
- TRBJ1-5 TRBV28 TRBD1 TGTGCCAGCAGCTTTGGACAGGTCAATCAGCCCCAGCATTTT CASSFGQVNQPQHF
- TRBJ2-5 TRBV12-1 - TGTGCCAGCAGCCCCTGGACAGGGGGAGAGACCCAGTACTTC CASSPWTGGETQYF
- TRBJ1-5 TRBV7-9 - TGTGCCAGCAGCTTAGGGCACCAGGGAGGCAATCAGCCCCAGCATTTT CASSLGHQGGNQPQHF
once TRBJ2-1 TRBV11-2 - TGTGCCAGCAGCTTAGAAGTAGGGAGTGGCTCCTACAATGAGCAGTTCTTC CASSLEVGSGSYNEQFF
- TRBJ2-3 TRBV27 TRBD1 TGTGCCAGCAGTCCACAGACAGGGTGGACAGATACGCAGTATTTT CASSPQTGWTDTQYF
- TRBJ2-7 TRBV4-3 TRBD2 TGCGCCAGCAGCCAAGATGGGAGCGGGAGGGAAGAGCAGTACTTC CASSQDGSGREEQYF
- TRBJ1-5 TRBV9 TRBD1 TGTGCCAGCAGCGCGACAGGGGGCGGCAATCAGCCCCAGCATTTT CASSATGGGNQPQHF
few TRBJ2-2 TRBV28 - TGTGCCAGCAGTCCAGAAAACACCGGGGAGCTGTTTTTT CASSPENTGELFF
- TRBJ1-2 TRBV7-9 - TGTGCCAGCAGCTTAGACGACTACATGGGGGCGGGGTACTATGGCTACACCTTC CASSLDDYMGAGYYGYTF
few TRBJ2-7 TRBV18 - TGTGCCAGCTCACCACCGGCTCGGGGCTCCTACGAGCAGTACTTC CASSPPARGSYEQYF
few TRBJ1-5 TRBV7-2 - TGTGCCAGCAGCTTAGCGCCTAATAGCAATCAGCCCCAGCATTTT CASSLAPNSNQPQHF
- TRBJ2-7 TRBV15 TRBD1 TGTGCCACCAGCCGTAGGACAGGGCGTGACGAGCAGTACTTC CATSRRTGRDEQYF
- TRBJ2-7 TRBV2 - TGTGCCAGCAGCCCAACAGGGGGGGCTGACGAGCAGTACTTC CASSPTGGADEQYF
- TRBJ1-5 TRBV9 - TGTGCCAGCCCTCAGATCCGGGGGGGGGCTCGGGATCAGCCCCAGCATTTT CASPQIRGGARDQPQHF
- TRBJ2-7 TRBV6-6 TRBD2 TGTGCCAGCAGTCCTAGCGGGAGTCTTTCCTTCGAGCAGTACTTC CASSPSGSLSFEQYF
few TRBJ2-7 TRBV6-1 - TGTGCCAGCAGTGAATGGGCGGGACAGTACGAGCAGTACTTC CASSEWAGQYEQYF
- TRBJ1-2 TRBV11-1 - TGTGCCAGCAGCTTAGCCAGGGGAGGCGGCTACACCTTC CASSLARGGGYTF
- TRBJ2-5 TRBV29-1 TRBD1 TGCAGCGTTGGGACAGGGGAGACCCAGTACTTC CSVGTGETQYF
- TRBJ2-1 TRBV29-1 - TGCAGCTTTTGGGCAACAGACAGGAGCCTCTACAATGAGCAGTTCTTC CSFWATDRSLYNEQFF
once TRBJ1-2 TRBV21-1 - TGTGCCAGCCCGGACAGGGGTGGCGACTCTGGCTACACCTTC CASPDRGGDSGYTF
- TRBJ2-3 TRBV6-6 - TGTGCCAGCAGTTACCCCAAAGGGGGTCCCACAGATACGCAGTATTTT CASSYPKGGPTDTQYF
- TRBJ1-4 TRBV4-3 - TGCGCCAGCAGCAACCGGGACGGTGGTAATGAAAAACTGTTTTTT CASSNRDGGNEKLFF
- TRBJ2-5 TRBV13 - TGTGCCAGCAGCTTAAGGGTTGAAGAGACCCAGTACTTC CASSLRVEETQYF
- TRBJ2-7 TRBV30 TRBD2 TGTGCCTCCGGGACTAGTTTCGCCGAACCCTACGAGCAGTACTTC CASGTSFAEPYEQYF
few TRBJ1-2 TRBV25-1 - TGTGCCAGCACAGGGTATGGCCATGGCTACACCTTC CASTGYGHGYTF
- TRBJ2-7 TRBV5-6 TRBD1 TGTGCCAGCAGCTTAACTCCAGGGGGATTGGAGCAGTACTTC CASSLTPGGLEQYF
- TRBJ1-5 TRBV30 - TGTGCCTGGAGTGTAGGCTGGGGGAATCAGCCCCAGCATTTT CAWSVGWGNQPQHF